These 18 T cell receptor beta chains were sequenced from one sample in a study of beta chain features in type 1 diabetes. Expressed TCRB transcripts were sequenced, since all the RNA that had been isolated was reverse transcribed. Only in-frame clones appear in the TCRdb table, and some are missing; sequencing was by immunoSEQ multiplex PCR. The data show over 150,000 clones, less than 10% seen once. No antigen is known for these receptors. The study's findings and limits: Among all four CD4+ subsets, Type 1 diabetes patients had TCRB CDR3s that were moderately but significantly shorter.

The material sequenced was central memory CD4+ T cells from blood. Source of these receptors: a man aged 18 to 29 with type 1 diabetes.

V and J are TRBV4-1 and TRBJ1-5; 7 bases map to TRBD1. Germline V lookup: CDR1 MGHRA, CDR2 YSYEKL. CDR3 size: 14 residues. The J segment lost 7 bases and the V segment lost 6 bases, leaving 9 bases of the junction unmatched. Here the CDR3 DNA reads TGCGCCAGCAGAACATCCCGACAGGGCCAGCCCCAGCATTTT. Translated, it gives CASRTSRQGQPQHF.

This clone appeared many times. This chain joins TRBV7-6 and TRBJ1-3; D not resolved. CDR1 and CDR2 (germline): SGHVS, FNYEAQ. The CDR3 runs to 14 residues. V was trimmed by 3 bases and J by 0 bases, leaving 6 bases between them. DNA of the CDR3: TGTGCCAGCAGCTTTAGCAGCTCTGGAAACACCATATATTTT. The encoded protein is CASSFSSSGNTIYF.

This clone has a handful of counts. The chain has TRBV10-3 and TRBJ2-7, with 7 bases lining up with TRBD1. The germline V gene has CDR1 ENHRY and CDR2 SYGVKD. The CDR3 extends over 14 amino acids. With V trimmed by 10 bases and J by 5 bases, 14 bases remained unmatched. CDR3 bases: TGTGCCACCGAGGACAGGCGAAATTCGGACGAGCAGTACTTC. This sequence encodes CATEDRRNSDEQYF.

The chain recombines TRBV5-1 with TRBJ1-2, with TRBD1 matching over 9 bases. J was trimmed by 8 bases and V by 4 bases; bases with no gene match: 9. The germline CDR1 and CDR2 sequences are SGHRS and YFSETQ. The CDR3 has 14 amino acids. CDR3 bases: TGCGCCAGCAGCAGGTCCGGGACAGGGCCCGGCTACACCTTC. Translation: CASSRSGTGPGYTF.

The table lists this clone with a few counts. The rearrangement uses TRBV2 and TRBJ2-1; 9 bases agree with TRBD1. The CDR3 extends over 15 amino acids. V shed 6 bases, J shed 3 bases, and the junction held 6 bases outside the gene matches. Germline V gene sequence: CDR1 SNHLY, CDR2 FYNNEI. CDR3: CASRPGQGVYNEQFF. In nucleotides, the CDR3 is TGTGCCAGCAGGCCGGGACAGGGAGTCTACAATGAGCAGTTCTTC.

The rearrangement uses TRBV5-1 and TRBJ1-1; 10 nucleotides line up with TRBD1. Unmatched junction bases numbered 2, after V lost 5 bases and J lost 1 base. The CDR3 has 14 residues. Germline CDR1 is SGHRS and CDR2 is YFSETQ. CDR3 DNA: TGCGCCAGCAGGACAGGGGGCCCGAACACTGAAGCTTTCTTT. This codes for CASRTGGPNTEAFF. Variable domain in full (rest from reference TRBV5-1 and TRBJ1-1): KAGVTQTPRYLIKTRGQQVTLSCSPISGHRSVSWYQQTPGQGLQFLFEYFSETQRNKGNFPGRFSGRQFSNSRSEMNVSTLELGDSALYLCASRTGGPNTEAFFGQGTRLTVV.

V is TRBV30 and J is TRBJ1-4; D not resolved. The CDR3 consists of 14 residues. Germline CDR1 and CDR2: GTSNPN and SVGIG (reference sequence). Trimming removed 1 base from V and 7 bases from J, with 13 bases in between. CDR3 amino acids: CAWSGGGPGEKLFF. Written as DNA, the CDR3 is TGTGCCTGGAGTGGCGGCGGCCCGGGTGAAAAACTGTTTTTT. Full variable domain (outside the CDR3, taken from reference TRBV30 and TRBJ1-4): SQTIHQWPATLVQPVGSPLSLECTVEGTSNPNLYWYRQAAGRGLQLLFYSVGIGQISSEVPQNLSASRPQDRQFILSSKKLLLSDSGFYLCAWSGGGPGEKLFFGSGTQLSVL.

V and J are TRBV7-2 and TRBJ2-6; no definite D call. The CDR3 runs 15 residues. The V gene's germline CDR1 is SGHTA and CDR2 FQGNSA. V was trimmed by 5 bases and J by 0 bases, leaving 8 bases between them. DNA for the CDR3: TGTGCCAGCAGCCTACAGTACTCTGGGGCCAACGTCCTGACTTTC. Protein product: CASSLQYSGANVLTF.

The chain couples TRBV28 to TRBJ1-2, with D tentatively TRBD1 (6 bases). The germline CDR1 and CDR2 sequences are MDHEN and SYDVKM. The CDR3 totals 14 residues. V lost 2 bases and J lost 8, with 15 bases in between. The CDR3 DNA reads TGTGCCAGCAGTTTAGGGCAGGGGAATCGCGGCTACACCTTC. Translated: CASSLGQGNRGYTF.

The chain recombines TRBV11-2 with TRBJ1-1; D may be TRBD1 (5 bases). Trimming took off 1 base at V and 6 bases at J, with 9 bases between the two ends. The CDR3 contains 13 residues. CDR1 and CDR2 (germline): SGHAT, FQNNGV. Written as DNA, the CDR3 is TGTGCCAGCAGCTTAGTTGTCAGGGCTGAAGCTTTCTTT. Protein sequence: CASSLVVRAEAFF.

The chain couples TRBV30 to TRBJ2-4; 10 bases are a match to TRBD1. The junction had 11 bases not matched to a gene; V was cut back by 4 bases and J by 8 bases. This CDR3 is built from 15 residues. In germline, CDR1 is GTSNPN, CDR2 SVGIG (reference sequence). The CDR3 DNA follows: TGTGCCTGGACCCGGACAGGGGGAGCATCGGACATTCAGTACTTC. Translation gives CAWTRTGGASDIQYF.

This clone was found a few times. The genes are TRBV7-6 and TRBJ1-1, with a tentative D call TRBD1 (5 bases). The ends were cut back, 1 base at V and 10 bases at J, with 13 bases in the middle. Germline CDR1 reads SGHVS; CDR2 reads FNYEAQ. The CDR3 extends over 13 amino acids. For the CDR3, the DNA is TGTGCCAGCAGCTTAGAAACAGGTTTTGGAGCTTTCTTT. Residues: CASSLETGFGAFF.

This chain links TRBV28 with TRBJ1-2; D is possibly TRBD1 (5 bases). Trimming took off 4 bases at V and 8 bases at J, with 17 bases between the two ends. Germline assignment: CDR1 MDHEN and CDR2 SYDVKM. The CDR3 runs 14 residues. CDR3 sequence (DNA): TGTGCCAGCAGTTATCCGGGACTGTTTATGGGCTACACCTTC. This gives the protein CASSYPGLFMGYTF.

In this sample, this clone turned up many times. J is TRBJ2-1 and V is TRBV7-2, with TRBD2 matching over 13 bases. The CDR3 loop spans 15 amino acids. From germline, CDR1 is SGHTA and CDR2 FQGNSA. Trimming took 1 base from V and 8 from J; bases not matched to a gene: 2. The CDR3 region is CASSLGTSGGHEQFF. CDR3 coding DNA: TGTGCCAGCAGCTTAGGGACTAGCGGGGGTCATGAGCAGTTCTTC.

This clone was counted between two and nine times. In nucleotides, the CDR3 is TGTGCCAGCAGTCTCGACTTAGCGGGAGGAAACGAGCAGTTCTTC. Translation: CASSLDLAGGNEQFF. This sequence joins TRBV6-5 and TRBJ2-1; the match to TRBD2 covers 10 bases. Germline loops: CDR1 MNHEY, CDR2 SVGAGI. V was clipped by 5 bases and J by 10 bases; unmatched bases: 11. The CDR3 length is 15 residues.

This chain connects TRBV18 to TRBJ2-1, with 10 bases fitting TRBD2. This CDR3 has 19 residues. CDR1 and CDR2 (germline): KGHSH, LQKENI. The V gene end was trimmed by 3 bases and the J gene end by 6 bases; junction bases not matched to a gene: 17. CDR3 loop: CASSPWLAGVGFTSNEQFF. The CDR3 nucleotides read TGTGCCAGCTCACCGTGGCTAGCGGGAGTGGGGTTTACGAGCAATGAGCAGTTCTTC.

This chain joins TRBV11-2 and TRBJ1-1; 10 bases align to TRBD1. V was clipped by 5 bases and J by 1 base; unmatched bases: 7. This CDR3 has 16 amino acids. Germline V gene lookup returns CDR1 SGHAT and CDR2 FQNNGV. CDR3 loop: CASSHRDRGRNTEAFF. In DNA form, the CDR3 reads TGTGCCAGCAGCCACCGGGACAGGGGAAGGAACACTGAAGCTTTCTTT.

DNA of the CDR3: TGTGCCAGCAGTTCTAGCGGGAGGGTCCAAGAGACCCAGTACTTC. It is translated as CASSSSGRVQETQYF. The gene calls are TRBV6-6 and TRBJ2-5; 12 bases match TRBD2. Germline V gene lookup returns CDR1 MNHNY and CDR2 SVGAGI (reference sequence). The CDR3 runs to 15 residues. V shed 4 bases and J 1 base; nucleotides not matched to a gene: 1.